The clone carrying this TCR beta chain was counted a few times. Its cognate antigen is unknown. This record belongs to a study of blood T cells in healthy people across ages. Using a J-beta primer mix together with a sample-barcoded 5' primer, a second PCR was run for about 7 to 12 cycles. With 12 random nucleotides, a template-switch adaptor tagged each individual cDNA molecule. TCRdb redid the calling of the 5' RACE reads with MiXCR, one entry per CDR3 protein. The repertoire holds 850,000 to 1,000,000 distinct CDR3 sequences, roughly 48% seen once, with roughly 13% in the top ten. The study recruited healthy Caucasian donors from Russia who were aged about 6 to 95. It was around 10 milliliters of peripheral blood that were drawn from each donor. Germline CDR1 is DFQATT and CDR2 is SNEGSKA (reference sequence). V lost 3 bases to trimming and J lost 8 bases, with 12 bases between them. The CDR3 covers 12 residues.

Study-level findings and limits: It was not possible, with unsorted PBMCs, to conclusively compare naive and antigen-experienced cells.

The clonotype was recovered from a man aged 25-45 years in good health. The chain carries TRBV20-1 and TRBJ2-3, with a tentative D call TRBD2 (6 bases). Sequencing was done on a sample of blood. In DNA form, the CDR3 reads TGCAGTGCTAGGGAGGGCAGCGCTACGCAGTATTTT. Translation gives CSAREGSATQYF.